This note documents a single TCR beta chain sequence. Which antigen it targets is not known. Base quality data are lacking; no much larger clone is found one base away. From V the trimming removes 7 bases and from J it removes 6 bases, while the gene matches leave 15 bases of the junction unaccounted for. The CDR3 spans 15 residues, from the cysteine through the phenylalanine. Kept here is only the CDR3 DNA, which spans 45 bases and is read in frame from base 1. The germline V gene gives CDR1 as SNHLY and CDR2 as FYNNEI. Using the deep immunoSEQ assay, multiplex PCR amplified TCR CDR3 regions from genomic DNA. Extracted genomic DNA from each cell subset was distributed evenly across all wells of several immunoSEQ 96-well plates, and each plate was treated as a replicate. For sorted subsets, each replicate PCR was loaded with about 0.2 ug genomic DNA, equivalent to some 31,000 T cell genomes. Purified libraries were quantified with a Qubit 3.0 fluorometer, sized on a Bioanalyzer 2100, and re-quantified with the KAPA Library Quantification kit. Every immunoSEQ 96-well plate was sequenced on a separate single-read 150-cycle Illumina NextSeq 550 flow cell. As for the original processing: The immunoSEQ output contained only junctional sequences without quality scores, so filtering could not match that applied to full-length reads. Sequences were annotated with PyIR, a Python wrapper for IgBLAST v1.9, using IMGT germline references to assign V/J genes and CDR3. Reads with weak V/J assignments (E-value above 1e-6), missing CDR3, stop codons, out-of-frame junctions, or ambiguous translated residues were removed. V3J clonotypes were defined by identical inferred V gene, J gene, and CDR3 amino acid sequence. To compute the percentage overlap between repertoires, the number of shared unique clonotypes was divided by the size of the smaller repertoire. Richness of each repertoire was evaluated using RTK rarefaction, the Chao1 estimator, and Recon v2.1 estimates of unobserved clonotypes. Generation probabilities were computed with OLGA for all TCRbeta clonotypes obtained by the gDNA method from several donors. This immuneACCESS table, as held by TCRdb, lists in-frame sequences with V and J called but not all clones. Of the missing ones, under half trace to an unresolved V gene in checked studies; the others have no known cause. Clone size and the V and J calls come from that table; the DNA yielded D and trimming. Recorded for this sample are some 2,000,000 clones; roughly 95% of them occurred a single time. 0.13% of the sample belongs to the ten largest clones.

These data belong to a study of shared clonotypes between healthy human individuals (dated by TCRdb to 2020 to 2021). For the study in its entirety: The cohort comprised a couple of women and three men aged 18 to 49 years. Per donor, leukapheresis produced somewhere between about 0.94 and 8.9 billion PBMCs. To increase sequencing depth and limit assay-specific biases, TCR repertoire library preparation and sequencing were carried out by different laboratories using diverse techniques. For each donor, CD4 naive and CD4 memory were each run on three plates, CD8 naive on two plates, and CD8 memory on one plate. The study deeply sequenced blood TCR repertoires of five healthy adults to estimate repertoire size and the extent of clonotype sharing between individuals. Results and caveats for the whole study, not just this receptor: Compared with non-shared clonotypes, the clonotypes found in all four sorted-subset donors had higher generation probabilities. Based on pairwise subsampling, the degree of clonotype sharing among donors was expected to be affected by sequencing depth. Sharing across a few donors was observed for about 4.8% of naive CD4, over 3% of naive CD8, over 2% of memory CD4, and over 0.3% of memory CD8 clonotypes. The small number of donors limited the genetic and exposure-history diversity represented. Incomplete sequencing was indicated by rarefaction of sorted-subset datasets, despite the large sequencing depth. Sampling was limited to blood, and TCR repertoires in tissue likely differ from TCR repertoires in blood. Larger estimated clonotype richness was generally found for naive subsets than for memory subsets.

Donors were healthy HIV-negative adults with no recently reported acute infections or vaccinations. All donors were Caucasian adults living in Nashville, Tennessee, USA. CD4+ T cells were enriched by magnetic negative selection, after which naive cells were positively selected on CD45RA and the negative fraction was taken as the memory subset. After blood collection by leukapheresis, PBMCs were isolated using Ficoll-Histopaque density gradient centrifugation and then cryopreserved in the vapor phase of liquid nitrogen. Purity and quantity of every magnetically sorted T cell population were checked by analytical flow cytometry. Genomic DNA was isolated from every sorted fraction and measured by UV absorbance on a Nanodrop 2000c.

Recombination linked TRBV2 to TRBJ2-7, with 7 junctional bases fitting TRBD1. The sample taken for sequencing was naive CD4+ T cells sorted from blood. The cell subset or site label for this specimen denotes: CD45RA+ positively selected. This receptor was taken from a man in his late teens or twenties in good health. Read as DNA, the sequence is TGTGCCAGCATCCCCAGAAGGACAGGCAGCCCCGAGCAGTACTTC. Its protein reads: CASIPRRTGSPEQYF.